This is a list of T cell receptor beta chains from one sample in a study of cytomegalovirus exposure and HLA in healthy donors. Profiled with immunoSEQ multiplex PCR; TCRdb holds only in-frame clones, not every one. The top ten hold approximately 2.3% of the sample, which has about 160,000 clones, approximately 80% seen once. Sequencing was done on a sample of PBMCs. These receptors were obtained from a male donor in good health and CMV-seronegative. The CDR3 runs from the conserved cysteine through the conserved F or W. The D gene is left open where the match is weak. Clone size is given for some rows only: seen once, a few or many times, or a class if the clone is expanded.

clone_size: once
cdr3_length: 15
v_call: TRBV11-2
d_call: TRBD1
j_call: TRBJ2-7
cdr3_aa: CASSLSGGDAYEQYF
cdr3_nt: TGTGCCAGCAGCCTCTCAGGGGGCGACGCGTACGAGCAGTACTTC

clone_size: few
cdr3_length: 13
v_call: TRBV6-5
d_call: .
j_call: TRBJ1-2
cdr3_aa: CASSYSGGDGYTF
cdr3_nt: TGTGCCAGCAGTTACTCAGGAGGGGATGGCTACACCTTC

clone_size: .
cdr3_length: 16
v_call: TRBV28
d_call: TRBD2
j_call: TRBJ2-5
cdr3_aa: CASSPAAGGPRETQYF
cdr3_nt: TGTGCCAGCAGTCCCGCAGCGGGGGGGCCGCGGGAGACCCAGTACTTC

clone_size: .
cdr3_length: 18
v_call: TRBV5-1
d_call: TRBD2
j_call: TRBJ2-7
cdr3_aa: CASSFDRLAGPSSYEQYF
cdr3_nt: TGCGCCAGCAGCTTCGACAGGCTAGCGGGCCCGAGCTCCTACGAGCAGTACTTC

clone_size: .
cdr3_length: 15
v_call: TRBV5-1
d_call: .
j_call: TRBJ2-3
cdr3_aa: CASSPPTASTDTQYF
cdr3_nt: TGCGCCAGCAGCCCTCCGACAGCTAGCACAGATACGCAGTATTTT

clone_size: .
cdr3_length: 14
v_call: TRBV27
d_call: .
j_call: TRBJ2-7
cdr3_aa: CASSLSGYPYEQYF
cdr3_nt: TGTGCCAGCAGTTTATCCGGGTACCCCTACGAGCAGTACTTC

clone_size: few
cdr3_length: 14
v_call: TRBV5-6
d_call: .
j_call: TRBJ2-7
cdr3_aa: CASSLGASVYEQYF
cdr3_nt: TGTGCCAGCAGCTTGGGGGCCAGTGTCTACGAGCAGTACTTC

clone_size: .
cdr3_length: 13
v_call: TRBV29-1
d_call: TRBD1
j_call: TRBJ1-1
cdr3_aa: CSVRTGPATEAFF
cdr3_nt: TGCAGCGTGCGGACAGGGCCAGCCACTGAAGCTTTCTTT

clone_size: .
cdr3_length: 16
v_call: TRBV6-5
d_call: TRBD1
j_call: TRBJ1-4
cdr3_aa: CASSYVPTGGGEKLFF
cdr3_nt: TGTGCCAGCAGTTACGTACCGACAGGGGGCGGCGAAAAACTGTTTTTT

clone_size: .
cdr3_length: 10
v_call: TRBV6-1
d_call: .
j_call: TRBJ2-7
cdr3_aa: CASNQVEQYF
cdr3_nt: TGTGCCAGCAACCAAGTCGAGCAGTACTTC

clone_size: .
cdr3_length: 16
v_call: TRBV19
d_call: TRBD1
j_call: TRBJ1-2
cdr3_aa: CASSLAPGQGNGGYTF
cdr3_nt: TGTGCCAGTAGCCTTGCCCCGGGACAGGGGAATGGTGGCTACACCTTC

clone_size: .
cdr3_length: 17
v_call: TRBV4-1
d_call: TRBD1
j_call: TRBJ2-5
cdr3_aa: CASSQTQGATSQETQYF
cdr3_nt: TGCGCCAGCAGCCAAACACAGGGGGCTACTTCCCAAGAGACCCAGTACTTC

clone_size: .
cdr3_length: 18
v_call: TRBV7-2
d_call: .
j_call: TRBJ1-4
cdr3_aa: CASSPRGWATATNEKLFF
cdr3_nt: TGTGCCAGCAGCCCCCGGGGGTGGGCAACGGCAACTAATGAAAAACTGTTTTTT

clone_size: .
cdr3_length: 17
v_call: TRBV13
d_call: TRBD2
j_call: TRBJ2-3
cdr3_aa: CASSLGTSGRKTDTQYF
cdr3_nt: TGTGCCAGCAGCTTAGGGACTAGCGGGAGGAAGACAGATACGCAGTATTTT

clone_size: .
cdr3_length: 15
v_call: TRBV11-2
d_call: TRBD1
j_call: TRBJ2-7
cdr3_aa: CASSLRTGGSYEQYF
cdr3_nt: TGTGCCAGCAGCTTACGGACAGGGGGCAGTTACGAGCAGTACTTC

clone_size: .
cdr3_length: 16
v_call: TRBV6-1
d_call: .
j_call: TRBJ2-2
cdr3_aa: CASSEGFGARTGELFF
cdr3_nt: TGTGCCAGCAGTGAAGGGTTCGGAGCGCGCACCGGGGAGCTGTTTTTT

clone_size: .
cdr3_length: 13
v_call: TRBV29-1
d_call: TRBD2
j_call: TRBJ2-4
cdr3_aa: CSVEAGGENIQYF
cdr3_nt: TGCAGCGTTGAGGCGGGGGGGGAAAACATTCAGTACTTC

clone_size: .
cdr3_length: 12
v_call: TRBV18
d_call: .
j_call: TRBJ2-1
cdr3_aa: CASSPQYNEQFF
cdr3_nt: TGTGCCAGCTCACCCCAGTACAATGAGCAGTTCTTC

clone_size: .
cdr3_length: 15
v_call: TRBV9
d_call: .
j_call: TRBJ2-7
cdr3_aa: CASSVDMMTGNEQYF
cdr3_nt: TGTGCCAGCAGCGTAGACATGATGACAGGTAACGAGCAGTACTTC

clone_size: .
cdr3_length: 15
v_call: TRBV28
d_call: .
j_call: TRBJ1-2
cdr3_aa: CASSFQGYTNYGYTF
cdr3_nt: TGTGCCAGCAGTTTTCAGGGTTATACTAACTATGGCTACACCTTC

clone_size: .
cdr3_length: 15
v_call: TRBV5-8
d_call: .
j_call: TRBJ2-1
cdr3_aa: CASNLQGAGFNEQFF
cdr3_nt: TGTGCCAGCAACCTCCAGGGCGCAGGGTTCAATGAGCAGTTCTTC

clone_size: .
cdr3_length: 15
v_call: TRBV6-5
d_call: .
j_call: TRBJ1-3
cdr3_aa: CASSYSSASGNTIYF
cdr3_nt: TGTGCCAGCAGTTATTCGTCAGCTAGTGGAAACACCATATATTTT

clone_size: .
cdr3_length: 14
v_call: TRBV16
d_call: .
j_call: TRBJ2-7
cdr3_aa: CASSQSPGNYEQYF
cdr3_nt: TGTGCCAGCAGCCAGTCGCCAGGGAACTACGAGCAGTACTTC

clone_size: .
cdr3_length: 15
v_call: TRBV6-5
d_call: TRBD1
j_call: TRBJ1-2
cdr3_aa: CASRNRDRGAYGYTF
cdr3_nt: TGTGCCAGCAGAAACCGGGACAGGGGTGCCTATGGCTACACCTTC

clone_size: .
cdr3_length: 15
v_call: TRBV5-1
d_call: .
j_call: TRBJ1-4
cdr3_aa: CASSLESSTNEKLFF
cdr3_nt: TGCGCCAGCAGCTTGGAAAGCTCAACTAATGAAAAACTGTTTTTT

clone_size: .
cdr3_length: 10
v_call: TRBV19
d_call: .
j_call: TRBJ2-7
cdr3_aa: CASSPYEQYF
cdr3_nt: TGTGCCAGTAGCCCGTACGAGCAGTACTTC

clone_size: .
cdr3_length: 15
v_call: TRBV6-5
d_call: .
j_call: TRBJ1-2
cdr3_aa: CASSYGAGRNYGYTF
cdr3_nt: TGTGCCAGCAGTTACGGGGCCGGCCGTAACTATGGCTACACCTTC

clone_size: .
cdr3_length: 15
v_call: TRBV28
d_call: .
j_call: TRBJ1-2
cdr3_aa: CASSFPTVIDYGYTF
cdr3_nt: TGTGCCAGCAGTTTCCCGACTGTTATTGACTATGGCTACACCTTC

clone_size: .
cdr3_length: 15
v_call: TRBV9
d_call: TRBD2
j_call: TRBJ2-2
cdr3_aa: CASSVTGGYTGELFF
cdr3_nt: TGTGCCAGCAGCGTAACGGGGGGATACACCGGGGAGCTGTTTTTT

clone_size: .
cdr3_length: 14
v_call: TRBV28
d_call: .
j_call: TRBJ1-6
cdr3_aa: CASILRGLGSPLHF
cdr3_nt: TGTGCCAGCATCCTAAGGGGACTGGGGTCACCCCTCCACTTT

clone_size: .
cdr3_length: 15
v_call: TRBV7-9
d_call: TRBD1
j_call: TRBJ1-5
cdr3_aa: CASSLSGQGNQPQHF
cdr3_nt: TGTGCCAGCAGCTTATCCGGACAGGGCAATCAGCCCCAGCATTTT

clone_size: .
cdr3_length: 12
v_call: TRBV13
d_call: .
j_call: TRBJ2-7
cdr3_aa: CASSLPSYEQYF
cdr3_nt: TGTGCCAGCAGCCTACCTTCCTACGAGCAGTACTTC

clone_size: .
cdr3_length: 13
v_call: TRBV9
d_call: .
j_call: TRBJ2-7
cdr3_aa: CASSVDPRYEQYF
cdr3_nt: TGTGCCAGCAGCGTAGACCCTAGATACGAGCAGTACTTC